Below are 26 T cell receptor beta chains sequenced from a single sample in a study of cytomegalovirus exposure and HLA in healthy donors. Primers: 60 Vbeta forward and 13 Jbeta reverse. Sequencing was performed with immunoSEQ multiplex PCR; in TCRdb, only in-frame clones are kept and a portion is missing. Its clone listing holds tens of thousands of clones. Sample: PBMCs. These receptors were collected from a middle-aged woman in good health and CMV-seronegative.

The V and J genes are TRBV4-1 and TRBJ2-7; maybe TRBD1 (6 bases). Germline V gene sequence: CDR1 MGHRA, CDR2 YSYEKL. This CDR3 spans 15 amino acids. Trimming removed 4 bases at V and 4 bases at J, with 17 bases between. This chain's CDR3 is CASSPYLDSFYEQYF. As DNA, the CDR3 is TGCGCCAGCAGCCCGTACCTGGACAGTTTTTACGAGCAGTACTTC.

This sequence joins TRBV10-3 and TRBJ1-2; D is unresolved. V lost 0 bases, J lost 3 bases, and 2 bases lay in between. Per the germline V gene, CDR1 is ENHRY and CDR2 is SYGVKD. CDR3 size: 12 residues. The CDR3 nucleotides read TGTGCCATCAGTGAGTCCGACTATGGCTACACCTTC. Its translation: CAISESDYGYTF.

This chain uses TRBV29-1 with TRBJ1-3; maybe TRBD1 (6 bases). Germline V gene data show CDR1 as SQVTM and CDR2 as ANQGSEA. V was trimmed by 6 bases and J by 0 bases, leaving 9 bases between them. This CDR3 has 13 residues. CDR3 nucleotide sequence: TGCAGCGTACAGGGTATCTCTGGAAACACCATATATTTT. As protein: CSVQGISGNTIYF.

V gene TRBV5-6 combines with J gene TRBJ2-2; D is possibly TRBD1 (5 bases). CDR3 length equals 16 residues. V lost 3 bases and J lost 1, with 13 bases in between. Germline V lookup: CDR1 SGHDT, CDR2 YYEEEE. CDR3 loop: CASSSVTVWNTGELFF. As DNA, the CDR3 is TGTGCCAGCAGCTCCGTGACAGTCTGGAACACCGGGGAGCTGTTTTTT. The variable domain in full, completed from reference TRBV5-6 and TRBJ2-2, reads DAGVTQSPTHLIKTRGQQVTLRCSPKSGHDTVSWYQQALGQGPQFIFQYYEEEERQRGNFPDRFSGHQFPNYSSELNVNALLLGDSALYLCASSSVTVWNTGELFFGEGSRLTVL.

The chain is built from TRBV6-5 and TRBJ1-1; 8 positions match TRBD1. CDR3 size: 13 residues. Germline lookup yields CDR1 MNHEY and CDR2 SVGAGI. Trimming at V came to 4 bases and at J to 8 bases, leaving 6 bases not matched to a gene. The CDR3 coding sequence is TGTGCCAGCAGTTCCTTCGGACAGGGCGAAGCTTTCTTT. Amino acids: CASSSFGQGEAFF.

The chain employs TRBV9 and TRBJ1-2; the D gene is possibly TRBD1 (6 bases). Trimming removed 5 bases from V and 0 bases from J, with 11 bases in between. In germline, CDR1 is SGDLS, CDR2 YYNGEE. This CDR3 is 14 amino acids long. CDR3 bases: TGTGCCAGCAGTGAAACAGGGACTAACTATGGCTACACCTTC. Protein product: CASSETGTNYGYTF.

V usage is TRBV7-9 and J usage is TRBJ2-1, with TRBD1 identical over 7 bases. Looked up from germline, CDR1 is SEHNR and CDR2 is FQNEAQ (reference sequence). This CDR3 contains 14 residues. V dropped 4 bases and J dropped 6; count of bases not matched to a gene: 6. The CDR3 spells CASSYRGSGNEQFF. CDR3 coding DNA: TGTGCCAGCAGCTACAGGGGTTCGGGCAATGAGCAGTTCTTC.

The chain recombines TRBV15 with TRBJ1-5; D is uncertain. The CDR3 has 14 amino acids. V lost 5 bases and J 3 bases, leaving 11 bases between the germline ends. Germline V gene lookup returns CDR1 LNHNV and CDR2 YYDKDF (reference sequence). The chain's CDR3 is CATSLHRNNQPQHF. The CDR3 DNA reads as TGTGCCACCAGCCTACACAGAAACAATCAGCCCCAGCATTTT.

The chain joins TRBV9 to TRBJ2-1; tentative D call: TRBD2 (5 bases). The V end lost 0 bases, the J end lost 1 base, and 8 bases lay between the germline ends. Germline values: CDR1 SGDLS, CDR2 YYNGEE. The CDR3 loop spans 15 amino acids. The CDR3 DNA sequence: TGTGCCAGCAGCGTAGACGGGGAATCCTACAATGAGCAGTTCTTC. The encoded protein is CASSVDGESYNEQFF.

This chain links TRBV29-1 with TRBJ2-3; 9 nucleotides agree with TRBD1. Germline trimming cut 4 bases from V and 4 bases from J; bases unmatched to any gene: 3. The germline V gene encodes CDR1 SQVTM and CDR2 ANQGSEA. This CDR3 is built from 13 residues. CDR3: CSVGTGVADTQYF. In DNA, the CDR3 is TGCAGCGTTGGGACAGGGGTAGCAGATACGCAGTATTTT.

The rearrangement joins TRBV18 to TRBJ2-2; no reliable D call. The germline CDR1 and CDR2 sequences are KGHSH and LQKENI. The ends were cut back, 0 bases at V and 1 base at J, with 6 bases in the middle. The CDR3 has 15 residues. CDR3 sequence: CASSPPTLNTGELFF. The DNA for the CDR3 is TGTGCCAGCTCACCACCGACACTGAACACCGGGGAGCTGTTTTTT.

This chain uses TRBV5-1 with TRBJ2-7; 8 bases are a match to TRBD2. Germline assignment: CDR1 SGHRS and CDR2 YFSETQ. The CDR3 has 14 residues. The ends lost 3 bases at V and 2 bases at J; junction bases unmatched: 4. The CDR3 coding sequence is TGCGCCAGCAGCTCGGGGGGGATAACCTACGAGCAGTACTTC. Translation gives CASSSGGITYEQYF.

This chain connects TRBV30 to TRBJ2-7, with 7 bases lining up with TRBD1. V was clipped by 3 bases and J by 4 bases; unmatched bases: 12. Germline V CDR1 and CDR2: GTSNPN, SVGIG (reference sequence). The CDR3 runs 15 residues. In DNA, the CDR3 is TGTGCCTGGAGGACACAGGGGACGATGGGGTACGAGCAGTACTTC. Translation: CAWRTQGTMGYEQYF. The variable domain in full, with the rest retrieved from reference TRBV30 and TRBJ2-7, is SQTIHQWPATLVQPVGSPLSLECTVEGTSNPNLYWYRQAAGRGLQLLFYSVGIGQISSEVPQNLSASRPQDRQFILSSKKLLLSDSGFYLCAWRTQGTMGYEQYFGPGTRLTVT.

In terms of frequency, this clone is medium-sized (0.01 to 0.1%). The genes are TRBV5-6 and TRBJ2-1, with a possible D match to TRBD2 (6 bases). V lost 0 bases and J lost 3, with 13 bases in between. This CDR3 comprises 16 residues. Germline V CDR1 and CDR2: SGHDT, YYEEEE. The CDR3 DNA sequence: TGTGCCAGCAGCTTGGTGCGGGAAAGGGGCTACAATGAGCAGTTCTTC. Translated: CASSLVRERGYNEQFF. Together with reference TRBV5-6 and TRBJ2-1, the CDR3 gives the full variable domain: DAGVTQSPTHLIKTRGQQVTLRCSPKSGHDTVSWYQQALGQGPQFIFQYYEEEERQRGNFPDRFSGHQFPNYSSELNVNALLLGDSALYLCASSLVRERGYNEQFFGPGTRLTVL.

The chain is built from TRBV4-1 and TRBJ2-3; D might be TRBD2 (6 bases). Trimming cost V 0 bases and J 3 bases, with 13 bases left between them. Germline CDR1 reads MGHRA; CDR2 reads YSYEKL. This CDR3 is built from 16 residues. Here the CDR3 DNA reads TGCGCCAGCAGCCAAGATGGGACTGGTCAGACAGATACGCAGTATTTT. It translates to CASSQDGTGQTDTQYF.

The genes are TRBV9 and TRBJ1-3; tentative D call: TRBD1 (6 bases). This CDR3 is built from 15 residues. With 3 bases removed from V and 7 bases from J, the gap between germline ends came to 17 bases. CDR1 and CDR2 from the germline V gene are SGDLS and YYNGEE. The CDR3 DNA is TGTGCCAGCAGCGGTGGACAGAGCCTTATGAACACCATATATTTT. Translation gives CASSGGQSLMNTIYF.

V usage is TRBV2 and J usage is TRBJ1-2; no definite D call. Per the germline V gene, CDR1 is SNHLY and CDR2 is FYNNEI. This CDR3 comprises 12 residues. V was shortened by 8 bases and J by 7 bases, with 14 bases between the two germline ends. CDR3 residues: CASRWETSGYTF. CDR3 nucleotides: TGTGCCAGCCGTTGGGAGACTAGTGGCTACACCTTC. Full variable domain (outside the CDR3, taken from reference TRBV2 and TRBJ1-2): EPEVTQTPSHQVTQMGQEVILRCVPISNHLYFYWYRQILGQKVEFLVSFYNNEISEKSEIFDDQFSVERPDGSNFTLKIRSTKLEDSAMYFCASRWETSGYTFGSGTRLTVV.

J is TRBJ2-1 and V is TRBV9; a weak D match, TRBD2 (6 bases). Germline values: CDR1 SGDLS, CDR2 YYNGEE. The CDR3 has 17 amino acids. V was clipped by 4 bases and J by 5 bases, with 22 bases between them. Written as DNA, the CDR3 is TGTGCCAGCAGCCCCCAGGTCGGAGGGCCGAACGACAATGAGCAGTTCTTC. Translation: CASSPQVGGPNDNEQFF.

The chain links TRBV9 to TRBJ2-3, with 8 bases identical to TRBD2. The CDR3 runs 16 residues. The ends lost 0 bases at V and 2 bases at J; junction bases unmatched: 5. Germline CDR1 is SGDLS and CDR2 is YYNGEE. The CDR3 DNA reads TGTGCCAGCAGCGTAGTTGCGGGGGGCTTCACAGATACGCAGTATTTT. Translating it yields CASSVVAGGFTDTQYF. The full variable domain, completed using reference TRBV9 and TRBJ2-3, is DSGVTQTPKHLITATGQRVTLRCSPRSGDLSVYWYQQSLDQGLQFLIQYYNGEERAKGNILERFSAQQFPDLHSELNLSSLELGDSALYFCASSVVAGGFTDTQYFGPGTRLTVL.

This chain uses TRBV12-5 with TRBJ2-2, with D maybe TRBD2 (7 bases). In germline, CDR1 is LGHNT, CDR2 FRNRAP. This CDR3 has 12 amino acids. V gave up 7 bases and J gave up 6 bases, with 9 bases separating them. DNA of the CDR3: TGTGCTAGTGCCGGGGGGCCCGGGGAGCTGTTTTTT. This sequence encodes CASAGGPGELFF.

This sequence joins TRBV29-1 and TRBJ1-2, with D perhaps matching TRBD1 (5 bases). CDR1 and CDR2 (germline): SQVTM, ANQGSEA. V shed 0 bases and J shed 8 bases, with 16 bases lying between them. The CDR3 is 14 residues long. The CDR3 region has the DNA TGCAGCGTTGAAGATCCCCTGGGGGGGTGGGGCTACACCTTC. Protein sequence: CSVEDPLGGWGYTF.

The chain has TRBV15 and TRBJ1-1, with no clear D. CDR1 is LNHNV and CDR2 is YYDKDF in the germline V gene (reference sequence). The CDR3 loop spans 16 amino acids. Trimming pared 0 bases from V and 1 base from J, leaving 12 bases between. In DNA, the CDR3 is TGTGCCACCAGCAGAGATCGAGGCTTCTCGAACACTGAAGCTTTCTTT. Translated: CATSRDRGFSNTEAFF.

Worth noting for this clone: Other nucleotide sequences in the sample specify the same CDR3. This CDR3 reads CASSVEETQYF. CDR3 nucleotides: TGTGCCAGCAGTGTAGAAGAGACCCAGTACTTC. V gene TRBV2 combines with J gene TRBJ2-5; D is unclear. Trimming stripped 4 bases from V and 3 bases from J, with 3 bases between. CDR3 size: 11 residues. Germline CDR1 reads SNHLY; CDR2 reads FYNNEI.

The J gene is TRBJ1-2, the V gene TRBV4-1; possibly TRBD1 for D (6 bases). Trimming pared 1 base from V and 2 bases from J, leaving 11 bases between. The germline gives CDR1 MGHRA, CDR2 YSYEKL. The CDR3 runs 15 residues. The CDR3 protein is CASSQASGQNYGYTF. The CDR3 DNA is TGCGCCAGCAGCCAAGCCTCAGGACAGAACTATGGCTACACCTTC.

As concerns this clone: The CDR3 does not close with the conserved phenylalanine or tryptophan, likely indicating a read error. The V call is TRBV7-9, the J call TRBJ2-7; the D gene is possibly TRBD1 (5 bases). The CDR3 loop spans 15 amino acids. Germline V lookup: CDR1 SEHNR, CDR2 FQNEAQ (reference sequence). V was shortened by 1 base and J by 5 bases, with 15 bases between the two germline ends. DNA of the CDR3: TGTGCCAGCAGCTTAGGCGCCAGGGTTGTCCACGAGCAGTACTCC. Amino acids: CASSLGARVVHEQYS.

This rearrangement joins TRBV28 to TRBJ1-2; a weak D match, TRBD1 (5 bases). The ends were cut back, 2 bases at V and 3 bases at J, with 10 bases in the middle. Germline V lookup: CDR1 MDHEN, CDR2 SYDVKM. The CDR3 is 14 amino acids. The CDR3 nucleotides read TGTGCCAGCAGTTTAGGAGGGGCCGACTATGGCTACACCTTC. It translates to CASSLGGADYGYTF.